This T cell receptor beta chain is from a study of Graves' ophthalmopathy and Graves' hyperthyroidism (dated by TCRdb to the late 2010s). For the wider study: Peripheral blood was collected before any treatment was given, at the time of initial diagnosis. The study used TCR beta repertoire signatures to distinguish Graves' ophthalmopathy from Graves' hyperthyroidism and to predict progression to ophthalmopathy. In total, 135 blood samples were TCR-sequenced: around 42 ophthalmopathy, under 85 hyperthyroidism and approximately 17 hyperthyroidism-to-ophthalmopathy patients. To explore V-J signatures distinguishing ophthalmopathy from hyperthyroidism, a discovery set of about a hundred patients (roughly 44 ophthalmopathy, 57 stable hyperthyroidism) was enrolled. For independent validation, a separate cohort was made up of around 19 hyperthyroidism patients plus 17 patients who later progressed from hyperthyroidism to ophthalmopathy. In over 5 hyperthyroidism patients, the T-cell repertoire of thyroid tissue was compared with the T-cell repertoire of blood. After sampling, hyperthyroidism patients received methimazole starting at 30 mg daily, and ophthalmopathy patients received high-dose intravenous methylprednisolone. The approximately 100 discovery patients were randomly split 7:3 into training and test sets. Results and caveats for the whole study, not just this receptor: In validation, the model predicted ophthalmopathy progression with 55% to 71% sensitivity and roughly 72% specificity; some twelve predicted patients were CT-confirmed with GO in a median of approximately 6.5 months. No statistical method was used to predetermine the sample size, and group allocation was not hidden from the investigators. Most expanded thyroid clonotypes with a frequency above 0.001 also appeared in blood, which suggests that blood repertoires may reflect the immune response in the thyroid. In cross-validation, the 13-signature model distinguished ophthalmopathy from stable hyperthyroidism with 87.88% sensitivity and 81% to 82% specificity, while in the test set the corresponding values were about 80% and 75%.

CDR1 and CDR2 were assigned from the germline V gene as SGHAT and FQNNGV. Between the V and J ends, shortened by 5 bases and 7 bases respectively, the junction contains 5 bases. The CDR3, from cysteine to phenylalanine, totals 11 residues. The sequence is cut down to CDR3 DNA, 33 bases in frame from base 1. For repertoire sequencing, TCR beta CDR3 regions were amplified from RNA transcripts. HTBI primers and the Qiagen OneStep RT-PCR kit were used in a first-round RT-PCR, which was followed by a second-round multiplex PCR, size selection and purification. The libraries underwent paired-end sequencing with 100 bp reads on an Illumina HiSeq2000. On the authors' methods: SOAPnuke was used for read processing, and reads with adapters, uncalled bases, a mean Phred below 15, or no exact constant-primer or identifier match were discarded. COPE v1.2.5 was used to merge high-quality paired reads. Unique nucleotide sequences were defined as clonotypes and aligned to IMGT TRB V, D and J references using MiTCR v1.1. The analysis was limited to V-J combinations with a frequency above 0.0001, which together covered over 99% of the repertoires. For each V-J combination, a TCR clonal expansion and chaos score was defined as F50 clonal expansion divided by the chaos observed in the TCRdist matrix. Welch's t-statistics and random forest were used to narrow the features down to over ten V-J combinations, which were then fed into a naive Bayes classifier. The similarity between thyroid and blood repertoires was quantified using the Morisita-Horn index. The public reads were reanalyzed by TCRdb: fastp trimming at Q25, MiXCR alignment, in-frame beta chains only. CDR3 protein sequences are deduplicated, and each keeps its most common genes and DNA. What appears here as the V and J calls and clone size reflects TCRdb's work, not the paper's. The table for this sample lists about 380,000 distinct CDR3 sequences; 15% of them were counted only once. In total, the top ten clones hold roughly 7% of the sample.

Hyperthyroidism was considered stable if no progression to ophthalmopathy occurred within 18 months of follow-up. Hyperthyroidism patients were newly diagnosed, with disease duration under 2 months, and aged 18 to 65 years. Patients were excluded if they had other autoimmune diseases, uncontrolled infections, pregnancy or lactation. Clinical symptoms, serum thyroxine, TRAb, thyroid ultrasound and orbital computed tomography were used for diagnosis. PBMCs were isolated from 10 ml of fresh peripheral blood by Ficoll-Paque density gradient centrifugation. Trizol reagent was used to extract the total RNA, and its quality was then checked on an Agilent 2100 Bioanalyzer. About this clonotype: There is no known antigen for this receptor. Base qualities are not at hand, and no much larger clone is one base apart.

Material: peripheral blood. Rearrangement joined TRBV11-2 to TRBJ2-2; a tentative D match to TRBD2 spans 5 bases. This TCR was sampled from a woman younger than 35 with stable Graves' hyperthyroidism. Donor details come from another sample of the same person, matched by shared clones. CDR3 loop: CASSRGGELFF. The bases are TGTGCCAGCAGCCGGGGCGGGGAGCTGTTTTTT.